This TCR beta chain was identified during a study of T cell repertoires in cytomegalovirus infection. This clonotype came up a few times. Its target is unknown. Via MiXCR, TCRdb re-called the reads, giving one row per CDR3 protein. The sample consists of about 770,000 distinct CDR3 sequences, almost 30% of them appearing once. The material sequenced was cultured CD8+ T cells from PBMCs, taken from culture after CMV antigen stimulation. The clonotype comes from a human donor in good health (CMV status not recorded). Some clones in this sample may be carry-over from other donors' samples.

The CDR3 nucleotides are TGTGCCAGCAGCCAAGGGGGCGGGTTCCTCACAGATACGCAGTATTTT. The encoded protein is CASSQGGGFLTDTQYF. V is TRBV14 and J is TRBJ2-3; TRBD1 or TRBD2 may be the D gene (5 bases each). The germline V and J ends were trimmed by 1 base and 2 bases, with 13 bases remaining between them. In germline, CDR1 is SGHDN, CDR2 FVKESK. The CDR3 runs to 16 residues.